The 28 T cell receptor beta chains listed next were all sequenced from one sample in a study of blood T cell repertoires in COVID-19. The protocol was immunoSEQ multiplex PCR, while the TCRdb copy is restricted to in-frame clones and leaves out a portion. Of about 190,000 clones in the sample, approximately 90% were seen once. The specimen sequenced was peripheral blood. These receptors all come from a woman aged 25-40 years with active or convalescent COVID-19.

The chain couples TRBV7-9 to TRBJ1-4, with a tentative D call TRBD1 (5 bases). This CDR3 region has 15 residues. V gave up 4 bases and J gave up 8 bases, with 17 bases separating them. The germline CDR1 and CDR2 sequences are SEHNR and FQNEAQ (reference sequence). As DNA, the CDR3 is TGTGCCAGCAGCTCCCCAGGGTGGGGAGGCGAAAAACTGTTTTTT. This translates into CASSSPGWGGEKLFF.

This chain uses TRBV7-9 with TRBJ1-1, with TRBD1 matching over 7 bases. Losses at the gene ends were 0 bases for V and 1 base for J; bases not matched to a gene: 2. The germline gives CDR1 SEHNR, CDR2 FQNEAQ (reference sequence). The CDR3 has 15 residues. CDR3 sequence reads: CASSLATGTNTEAFF. The CDR3 bases are TGTGCCAGCAGCTTAGCGACAGGGACGAACACTGAAGCTTTCTTT.

The chain couples TRBV5-6 to TRBJ1-2; D gene uncertain. Per germline, CDR1 SGHDT and CDR2 YYEEEE. This CDR3 is built from 15 residues. V was shortened by 4 bases and J by 3 bases, with 16 bases between the two germline ends. CDR3 residues: CASSPDTGRDYGYTF. DNA for the CDR3: TGTGCCAGCAGCCCAGATACCGGGAGGGACTATGGCTACACCTTC.

CDR3 nucleotide sequence: TGTGCCAGCAGTTTGGACCCGACAGGGAACACCGGGGAGCTGTTTTTT. It encodes CASSLDPTGNTGELFF. The J gene is TRBJ2-2, the V gene TRBV28; perhaps TRBD1 as D (6 bases). The CDR3 is 16 residues long. Germline CDR1 is MDHEN and CDR2 is SYDVKM. V gave up 3 bases and J gave up 1 base, with 12 bases separating them.

V usage is TRBV4-1 and J usage is TRBJ2-2; the D gene is possibly TRBD2 (5 bases). The CDR3 is 13 amino acids. Deletions cut 6 bases from V and 5 bases from J, with 10 bases between. Germline loops: CDR1 MGHRA, CDR2 YSYEKL. CDR3 in amino acids: CASRRSGTGELFF. The CDR3 DNA follows: TGCGCCAGCAGGCGGAGCGGAACCGGGGAGCTGTTTTTT.

The rearrangement joins TRBV18 to TRBJ2-3; 8 bases align to TRBD2. The CDR3 totals 14 residues. V shed 4 bases and J 4 bases; nucleotides not matched to a gene: 4. Germline CDR1 is KGHSH and CDR2 is LQKENI. The CDR3 DNA is TGTGCCAGCTCACAGAGCGGGAGTGCAGATACGCAGTATTTT. It translates to CASSQSGSADTQYF.

The rearrangement uses TRBV11-2 and TRBJ1-2, with 7 nucleotides matching TRBD1. This CDR3 contains 16 residues. The V and J ends lost 2 bases and 6 bases, in that order; junction bases with no gene match: 12. Germline CDR1 is SGHAT and CDR2 is FQNNGV. In DNA, the CDR3 is TGTGCCAGCAGCTTACCCAGGACAGGAGGAGAAAATGGCTACACCTTC. Translating gives CASSLPRTGGENGYTF. The full variable domain, rest sourced from reference TRBV11-2 and TRBJ1-2, is EAGVAQSPRYKIIEKRQSVAFWCNPISGHATLYWYQQILGQGPKLLIQFQNNGVVDDSQLPKDRFSAERLKGVDSTLKIQPAKLEDSAVYLCASSLPRTGGENGYTFGSGTRLTVV.

This clone was seen only once. The chain has TRBV15 and TRBJ2-2; perhaps TRBD1 as D (5 bases). The CDR3 covers 15 residues. V dropped 1 base and J dropped 2 bases, with 8 bases sitting between them. CDR1 and CDR2 from the germline V gene are LNHNV and YYDKDF (reference sequence). The CDR3 loop is CATSRVRANTGELFF. Here the CDR3 DNA reads TGTGCCACCAGCAGAGTCAGGGCCAACACCGGGGAGCTGTTTTTT.

The chain joins TRBV24-1 to TRBJ2-1, with TRBD2 matching over 9 bases. V lost 3 bases to trimming and J lost 6 bases; unmatched junction nucleotides: 2. CDR1 is KGHDR and CDR2 is SFDVKD in the germline V gene. The CDR3 extends over 14 amino acids. CDR3 coding DNA: TGTGCCACCAGTGATAGCGGGGGGCCCAATGAGCAGTTCTTC. Translating gives CATSDSGGPNEQFF.

This clone came up once. V gene TRBV6-6 combines with J gene TRBJ1-3, with D tentatively TRBD1 (5 bases). Trimming removed 0 bases from V and 0 bases from J, with 9 bases in between. CDR1 MNHNY and CDR2 SVGAGI come from the germline V gene (reference sequence). This CDR3 has 16 amino acids. The CDR3 coding sequence is TGTGCCAGCAGTTACTCGGGGGGGAGCTCTGGAAACACCATATATTTT. Its protein product is CASSYSGGSSGNTIYF.

The J gene is TRBJ1-6, the V gene TRBV25-1, with 7 bases matching TRBD1. The V segment lost 4 bases and the J segment 9 bases; nucleotides outside the gene matches: 6. The CDR3 length is 14 residues. Germline CDR1 and CDR2: MGHDK and SYGVNS. This chain's CDR3 is CASSGRDSFSPLHF. The CDR3 region has the DNA TGTGCCAGCAGTGGCCGGGACAGTTTTTCACCCCTCCACTTT.

The count of this clone is one. The CDR3: CASSFSGTMNTEAFF. CDR3 nucleotide sequence: TGTGCCAGCAGCTTTTCGGGGACTATGAACACTGAAGCTTTCTTT. V and J are TRBV11-2 and TRBJ1-1, with D perhaps TRBD1 (5 bases). The length of the CDR3 is 15 residues. Germline values: CDR1 SGHAT, CDR2 FQNNGV. V lost 3 bases and J 0 bases, leaving 11 bases between the germline ends.

This clone was observed once. The rearrangement links TRBV4-2 to TRBJ1-5; D ambiguous. The germline V and J ends were trimmed by 0 bases and 6 bases, with 12 bases remaining between them. Germline V gives CDR1 LGHNA, CDR2 YNFKEQ. CDR3 size: 15 residues. Here the CDR3 DNA reads TGTGCCAGCAGCCAAGATCCGCGCCGCGGTCAGCCCCAGCATTTT. It yields the protein CASSQDPRRGQPQHF.

V and J are TRBV4-1 and TRBJ2-7; the D gene is possibly TRBD1 (9 bases). Germline CDR1 MGHRA, CDR2 YSYEKL. The CDR3 is 16 amino acids. V lost 4 bases to trimming and J lost 4 bases, with 20 bases between them. The CDR3 sequence is CASSLIAGQGFYEQYF. The CDR3, as DNA: TGCGCCAGCAGCCTCATAGCGGGACAGGGTTTTTACGAGCAGTACTTC.

This sequence joins TRBV5-1 and TRBJ2-7; D is undetermined. The CDR3 extends over 12 amino acids. V was clipped by 9 bases and J by 3 bases, with 13 bases between them. Germline V lookup: CDR1 SGHRS, CDR2 YFSETQ. The CDR3 here is CATSYSGYEQYF. The CDR3 bases are TGCGCCACCTCTTACTCTGGCTACGAGCAGTACTTC.

CDR3 sequence: CASSTGGKEQPQHF. The CDR3 bases are TGTGCCAGCAGCACCGGGGGTAAGGAGCAGCCCCAGCATTTT. The chain is built from TRBV21-1 and TRBJ1-5. TRBV21-1 is labeled a pseudogene. The length of the CDR3 is 14 residues.

The rearrangement joins TRBV5-6 to TRBJ1-2, with D tentatively TRBD1 (5 bases). Trimming removed 1 base from V and 7 bases from J, with 20 bases in between. The V gene's germline CDR1 is SGHDT and CDR2 YYEEEE. This CDR3 has 16 residues. The CDR3 sequence is CASSLPIGRALGGYTF. The CDR3 DNA follows: TGTGCCAGCAGCTTGCCCATAGGCAGGGCTCTGGGTGGCTACACCTTC.

The V gene is TRBV29-1, the J gene TRBJ1-1; TRBD1 aligns across 8 bases. After removal of 7 bases from V and 8 bases from J, the junction contained 3 bases not matched to a gene. Germline V gene data show CDR1 as SQVTM and CDR2 as ANQGSEA. The CDR3 is made up of 10 amino acids. The chain's CDR3 is CSAGTGEAFF. The CDR3 nucleotides are TGCAGCGCCGGGACAGGAGAAGCTTTCTTT.

The V and J genes are TRBV11-2 and TRBJ1-2, with D hard to call. CDR3 length: 13 residues. In germline, CDR1 is SGHAT, CDR2 FQNNGV. The ends were cut back, 1 base at V and 8 bases at J, with 11 bases in the middle. The DNA for the CDR3 is TGTGCCAGCAGCTTAGTGAGGGAGAACGGCTACACCTTC. The encoded protein is CASSLVRENGYTF.

The gene calls are TRBV11-3 and TRBJ1-6, with 10 bases aligning to TRBD1. The junction had 1 base not matched to a gene; V was cut back by 0 bases and J by 8 bases. CDR3 length: 15 residues. Germline V gene data show CDR1 as SGHNT and CDR2 as YENEEA. CDR3 sequence (DNA): TGTGCCAGCAGCTTAGATGGGACAGGGGATTCACCCCTCCACTTT. Protein product: CASSLDGTGDSPLHF.

The rearrangement links TRBV24-1 to TRBJ2-7; 7 nucleotides align to TRBD1. The CDR3 contains 16 residues. Unmatched junction bases numbered 13, after V lost 3 bases and J lost 6 bases. The germline V gene has CDR1 KGHDR and CDR2 SFDVKD. CDR3 sequence (DNA): TGTGCCACCAGTGATCCCCAACAGGGGCCGACCAGCGAGCAGTACTTC. The encoded protein is CATSDPQQGPTSEQYF.

The genes are TRBV9 and TRBJ1-2; D unclear. The V end was cut by 3 bases, the J end by 8 bases, with 8 bases between. CDR1 and CDR2 (germline): SGDLS, YYNGEE. The CDR3 runs to 11 residues. CDR3 protein: CASSDPRGYTF. In nucleotides, the CDR3 is TGTGCCAGCAGCGACCCTCGGGGCTACACCTTC.

The chain is built from TRBV27 and TRBJ1-6; 7 nucleotides line up with TRBD1. Trimming took 4 bases from V and 9 from J; bases not matched to a gene: 6. Germline CDR1 MNHEY, CDR2 SMNVEV (reference sequence). The CDR3 runs 14 residues. The CDR3 DNA reads as TGTGCCAGCAGTTCGACAGGGACCCGTTCACCCCTCCACTTT. Protein: CASSSTGTRSPLHF.

The J gene is TRBJ2-1, the V gene TRBV24-1, with 10 positions matching TRBD2. Losses at the gene ends were 1 base for V and 9 bases for J; bases not matched to a gene: 14. Germline V gene lookup returns CDR1 KGHDR and CDR2 SFDVKD. The CDR3 is 18 amino acids. The CDR3 is CATSDFGPTSGKVFEQFF. The CDR3 bases are TGTGCCACCAGTGATTTTGGGCCTACTAGCGGGAAAGTGTTTGAGCAGTTCTTC.

With respect to this clone: The same CDR3 can be traced to other DNA sequences in this sample. The rearrangement joins TRBV10-1 to TRBJ2-2, with TRBD2 identical over 10 bases. The trim removed 6 bases at V and 3 bases at J, leaving 1 base unmatched. Germline CDR1 is WNHNN and CDR2 is SYGVQD (reference sequence). This CDR3 has 14 amino acids. The CDR3 DNA reads as TGCGCCAGCAGCCTAGCGGGGGACACCGGGGAGCTGTTTTTT. Residues: CASSLAGDTGELFF.

In this sample, this clone turned up once. The chain joins TRBV24-1 to TRBJ2-4; possibly TRBD2 for D (7 bases). V was clipped by 9 bases and J by 3 bases, with 14 bases between them. Germline assignment: CDR1 KGHDR and CDR2 SFDVKD. The CDR3 has 14 residues. The CDR3 here is CATWEGDVKNIQYF. The CDR3 DNA reads TGTGCCACCTGGGAGGGGGATGTCAAAAACATTCAGTACTTC.

The V and J genes are TRBV3-1 (or the pseudogene TRBV3-2) and TRBJ2-5; D might be TRBD2 (6 bases). Germline V gene sequence: CDR1 LGHDT, CDR2 YNNKEL (reference sequence). This CDR3 is built from 15 residues. Trimming removed 1 base at V and 0 bases at J, with 9 bases between. This CDR3 reads CASSQGSGYQETQYF. Written as DNA, the CDR3 is TGTGCCAGCAGCCAAGGGAGCGGGTACCAAGAGACCCAGTACTTC.

The CDR3 sequence is CASSLTSSGGTSYEQYF. The CDR3 nucleotides are TGTGCCAGCAGCTTAACGTCTAGCGGGGGTACCTCCTACGAGCAGTACTTC. V gene TRBV11-2 combines with J gene TRBJ2-7; 10 bases are a match to TRBD2. The CDR3 runs 17 residues. V trimming: 2 bases; J trimming: 0 bases; junction bases outside the gene matches: 7. In germline, CDR1 is SGHAT, CDR2 FQNNGV.